The T cell receptor beta chain described here comes from a study of human T cells and chemical hapten exposure. This clonotype came up many times. Its antigen is as yet unknown. Indicated time point: pre-sensitization, week 0. Treatment denoted: therapeutic diphenylcyclopropenone sensitization with weekly scalp DPC. Unfractionated whole blood yielded the extracted total RNA. The study used a library that attached unique molecular identifiers to individual cDNA molecules. TCRdb reprocessed the RACE reads via MiXCR and lists one record per CDR3 protein. The table has about 55,000 distinct CDR3 sequences, roughly a tenth seen once. Findings and limits, study-wide: Relative to control repertoires, expanded TCRs gave rise to significantly more large CDR3 similarity clusters.

Trimming at V came to 7 bases and at J to 0 bases, leaving 15 bases not matched to a gene. CDR3 length: 18 residues. CDR1 and CDR2 from the germline V gene are SEHNR and FQNEAQ (reference sequence). Sequenced here: whole blood, sampled in connection with sensitization to the hapten diphenylcyclopropenone (DPC). The V gene is TRBV7-9, the J gene TRBJ2-3, with 8 bases lining up with TRBD2. This clonotype was obtained from a woman in her twenties or thirties with alopecia areata. Some clones in this sample may be carry-over from other donors' samples. CDR3: CASTFWRGEASSTDTQYF. The CDR3 DNA reads TGTGCCAGCACCTTTTGGCGGGGGGAGGCCTCTAGCACAGATACGCAGTATTTT.